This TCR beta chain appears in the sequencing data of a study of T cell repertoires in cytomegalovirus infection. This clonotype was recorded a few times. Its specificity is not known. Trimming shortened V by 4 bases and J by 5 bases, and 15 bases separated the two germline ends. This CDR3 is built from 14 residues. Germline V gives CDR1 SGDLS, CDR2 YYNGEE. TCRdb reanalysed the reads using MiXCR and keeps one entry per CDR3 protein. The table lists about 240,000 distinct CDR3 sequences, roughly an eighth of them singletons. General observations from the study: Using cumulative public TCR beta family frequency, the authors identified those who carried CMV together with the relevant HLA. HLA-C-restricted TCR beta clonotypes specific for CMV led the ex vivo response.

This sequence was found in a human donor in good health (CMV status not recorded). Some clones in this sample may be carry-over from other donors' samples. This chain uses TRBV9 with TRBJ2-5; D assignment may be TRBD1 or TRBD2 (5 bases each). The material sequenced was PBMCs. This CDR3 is CASSLGEMGETQYF. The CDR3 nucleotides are TGTGCCAGCAGCCTGGGGGAGATGGGGGAGACCCAGTACTTC.